This T cell receptor (beta chain) stems from a study of blood T cell repertoires in COVID-19. As for the study in general: PBMCs, B-cell-depleted T cells, or T cells provided the cDNA or gDNA that made up the material.

CDR1 SQVTM and CDR2 ANQGSEA come from the germline V gene. The CDR3 runs to 13 residues. The V and J ends lost 5 bases and 2 bases respectively, with 13 bases between them. TCRdb's copy holds only in-frame clones and misses some; the assay was immunoSEQ multiplex PCR. Of under 200,000 clones listed, 80% to 90% are singletons. Material for sequencing was peripheral blood. This TCR derives from a man aged 40-49 years with acute or convalescent COVID-19. The chain has TRBV29-1 and TRBJ2-7; possibly TRBD1 for D (6 bases). The CDR3: CSVNTGQTYEQYF. CDR3 in DNA: TGCAGCGTTAATACCGGACAGACCTACGAGCAGTACTTC.